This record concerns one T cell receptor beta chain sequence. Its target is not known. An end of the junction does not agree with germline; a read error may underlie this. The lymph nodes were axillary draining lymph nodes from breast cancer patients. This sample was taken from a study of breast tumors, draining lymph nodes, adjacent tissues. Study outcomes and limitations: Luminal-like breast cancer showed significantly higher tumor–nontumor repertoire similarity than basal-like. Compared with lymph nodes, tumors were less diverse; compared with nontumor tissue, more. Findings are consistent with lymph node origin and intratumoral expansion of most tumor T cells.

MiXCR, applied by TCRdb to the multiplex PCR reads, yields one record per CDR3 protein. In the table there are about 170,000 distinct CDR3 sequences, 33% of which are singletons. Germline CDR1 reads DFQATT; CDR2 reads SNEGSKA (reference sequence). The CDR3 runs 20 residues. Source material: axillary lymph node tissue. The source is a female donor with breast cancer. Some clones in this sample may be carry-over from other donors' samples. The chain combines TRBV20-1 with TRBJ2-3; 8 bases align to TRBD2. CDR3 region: CSARDILGTTGGVVTDTHYF. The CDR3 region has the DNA TGCAGTGCTAGAGATATCCTCGGGACTACCGGGGGGGTAGTCACAGATACGCATTATTTT.